The clone carrying this TCR beta chain ranks as medium-sized. What it recognizes is unknown. This sample stems from a study of T cell repertoires in aging, cancer and after chemotherapy. Background on the study: Donor ages fell into six groups from 30 or younger up to 70 or older. Clear clonal overlap appeared across healthy donor samples taken over several months to years.

Rearranged V-D-J TRB sequences were amplified with a mixed TRB-A/B primer pool. TCRdb re-analysed the multiplex PCR reads in MiXCR, keeping a single row per CDR3 protein. Here the sample spans about 12,000 distinct CDR3 sequences, about 31% being singletons. General study findings and limits: Across the chemotherapy interval, each cancer cohort showed higher median generation probability, suggesting thymic rebound.

Amplification of TCR beta used genomic DNA extracted from peripheral blood. Sequenced: blood. This receptor was taken from a human donor in good health. The donor label of this sample is uncertain.

This CDR3 is CASRPRVGDSPLHF. In nucleotides, the CDR3 is TGTGCCAGCAGACCCAGGGTAGGGGATTCACCCCTCCACTTT. The V call is TRBV27, the J call TRBJ1-6; D perhaps matches TRBD1 (5 bases). V lost 6 bases, J lost 8 bases, and 14 bases lay in between. The CDR3 is 14 residues long. Per the germline V gene, CDR1 is MNHEY and CDR2 is SMNVEV (reference sequence).